The source of this T cell receptor (beta chain) is a study of graft-versus-host responses after intestinal transplantation. Study-wide background: Recipients were given multivisceral, liver-intestinal, or isolated intestinal transplants.

Sequencing used immunoSEQ multiplex PCR; TCRdb keeps in-frame clones, though not all of them. The table lists approximately 90,000 clones, approximately 80% of them singletons, with 0.65% to 0.85% in the top ten. As concerns this clone: Its target is unknown.

The sample in question was unstimulated CD4+ T cells sorted from spleen or lymph node cells, obtained before intestinal transplant. The TCR was taken from a human donor who received an intestinal transplant.

The CDR3 here is CSVEDPGTDTQYF. The CDR3 DNA is TGCAGCGTTGAAGACCCGGGGACAGATACGCAGTATTTT. V usage is TRBV29-1 and J usage is TRBJ2-3; possible D gene TRBD2, 5 bases. Per the germline V gene, CDR1 is SQVTM and CDR2 is ANQGSEA. The length of the CDR3 is 13 residues. Trimming left V 0 bases short and J 3 bases short, with 7 bases between.